This TCR beta chain was recovered during a study of T cells in Graves' hyperthyroidism and ophthalmopathy. The overall study: Peripheral blood specimens were obtained at initial diagnosis, prior to any treatment.

The CDR3 is made up of 13 amino acids. The ends were cut back, 2 bases at V and 1 base at J, with 5 bases in the middle. Many counts were recorded for this clonotype. As yet, its antigen is unknown. Together with thyroid ultrasound, orbital computed tomography, serum thyroxine and TRAb, clinical symptoms were used for diagnoses. Study-level results: Most clonotypes that expanded in the thyroid above 0.001 also showed up in blood.

TCR beta CDR3 regions were amplified from RNA transcripts. Using the HTBI primer set, a first-round RT-PCR was run on the TCR CDR3. MiXCR, applied by TCRdb to the multiplex PCR reads, yields one record per CDR3 protein. This repertoire shows approximately 560,000 distinct CDR3 sequences, 15% to 17% found once; its top ten account for around 6.6%. The specimen was blood. The clonotype was recovered from a woman aged 30 to 39 with Graves' hyperthyroidism. The J gene is TRBJ1-1, the V gene TRBV12-3 or TRBV12-4; no definite D call. For the CDR3, the DNA is TGTGCCAGCAGTTTATTCCGGAACACTGAAGCTTTCTTT. Its protein product is CASSLFRNTEAFF.